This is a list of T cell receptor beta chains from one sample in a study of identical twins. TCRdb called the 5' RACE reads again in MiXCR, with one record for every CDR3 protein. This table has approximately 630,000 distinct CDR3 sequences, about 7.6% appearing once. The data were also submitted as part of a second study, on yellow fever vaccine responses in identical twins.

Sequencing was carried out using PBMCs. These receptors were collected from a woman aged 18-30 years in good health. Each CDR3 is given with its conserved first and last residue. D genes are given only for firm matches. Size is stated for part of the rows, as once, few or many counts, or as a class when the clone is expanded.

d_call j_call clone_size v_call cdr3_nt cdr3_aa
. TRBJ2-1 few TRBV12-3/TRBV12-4 TGTGCCAGCAGACCAGGAGGTTGGAATGAGCAGTTCTTC CASRPGGWNEQFF
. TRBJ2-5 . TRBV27 TGTGCCAGCAGTCCCTCCCCAGCGGGTGGGAAAGAGACCCAGTACTTC CASSPSPAGGKETQYF
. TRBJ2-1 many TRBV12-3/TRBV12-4 TGTGCCAGCAGTGACACTAGTAGCAATGAGCAGTTCTTC CASSDTSSNEQFF
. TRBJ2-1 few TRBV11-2 TGTGCCAGCAGCTATGGACCGGGACCCTACAATGAGCAGTTCTTC CASSYGPGPYNEQFF
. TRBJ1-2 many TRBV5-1 TGCGCCAGCAGCTTGGTGGGCTGGGATTCCCTCTATGGCTACACCTTC CASSLVGWDSLYGYTF
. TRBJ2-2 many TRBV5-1 TGCGCCAGCAGCTTGTCAGGGTGGCAGTCGAACACCGGGGAGCTGTTTTTT CASSLSGWQSNTGELFF
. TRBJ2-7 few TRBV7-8 TGTGCCAGCAGCTTAATGGGAGCGACCTACGAGCAGTACTTC CASSLMGATYEQYF
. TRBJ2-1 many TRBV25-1 TGTGCCAGCCGATATGGGGGCTCCTACAATGAGCAGTTCTTC CASRYGGSYNEQFF
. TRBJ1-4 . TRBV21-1 TGTGCCAGCAGCAAAATCGATAAATGGGACGCGCGGATTGGGCTGTTTTTT CASSKIDKWDARIGLFF
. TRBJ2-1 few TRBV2 TGTGCCAGCAGTGAATATTTCAATGAGCAGTTCTTC CASSEYFNEQFF
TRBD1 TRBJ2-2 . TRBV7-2 TGTGCCAGCAGCCGACAGGGGGCTCCCGCCGGGGAGCTGTTTTTT CASSRQGAPAGELFF
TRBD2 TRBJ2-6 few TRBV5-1 TGCGCCAGCAGCCCCGGGCGGGAGATCGTGACCAACGTCCTGACTTTC CASSPGREIVTNVLTF
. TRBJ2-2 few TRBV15 TGTGCCACCCAAGGGTCTTCCAAGACCGGGGAGCTGTTTTTT CATQGSSKTGELFF
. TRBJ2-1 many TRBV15 TGTGCCACCAGCCGGGACACCTCTACTAATGAGCAGTTCTTC CATSRDTSTNEQFF
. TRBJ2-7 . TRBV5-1 TGCGCCAGCAGCTCGGAAACAGGGTGGGCGCAGTACTTC CASSSETGWAQYF
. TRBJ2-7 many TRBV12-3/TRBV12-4 TGTGCCAGCACCCCCTCCCCGGGGCCCTACGAGCAGTACTTC CASTPSPGPYEQYF
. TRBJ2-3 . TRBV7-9 TGTGCCAGCAGCTTAGTTGAAGGGATGGATACGCAGTATTTT CASSLVEGMDTQYF
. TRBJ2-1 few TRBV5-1 TGCGCCAGCAGCTTGGGAGGGGGAGTCACCTACAATGAGCAGTTCTTC CASSLGGGVTYNEQFF
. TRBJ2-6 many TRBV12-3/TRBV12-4 TGTGCCAGCAGTTTGTTTGGTGGGACCGGGGCCAACGTCCTGACTTTC CASSLFGGTGANVLTF
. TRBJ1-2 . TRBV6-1 TGTGCCAGCAGTGGGGACCTTTTGGGTGGCTACACCTTC CASSGDLLGGYTF
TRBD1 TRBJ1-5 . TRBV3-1 TGTGCCAGCAGCTATACAGGGGGCGGGGGCTTGGGTCCTCAGCCCCAGCATTTT CASSYTGGGGLGPQPQHF
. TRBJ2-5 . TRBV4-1 TGCGCCAGCAGCCAAGGTCGTGGGAGTGGCGAGACCCAGTACTTC CASSQGRGSGETQYF
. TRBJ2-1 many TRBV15 TGTGCCACCAGAGGAGTCAGAGACAATGAGCAGTTCTTC CATRGVRDNEQFF
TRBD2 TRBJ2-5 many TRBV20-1 TGCAGTGCTCGAGGACTAGCGGGCACTCAAGAGACCCAGTACTTC CSARGLAGTQETQYF
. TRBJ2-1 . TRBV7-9 TGTGCCAGCAGCTTTGAGGGGGGGCTCGATGAGCAGTTCTTC CASSFEGGLDEQFF
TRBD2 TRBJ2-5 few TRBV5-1 TGCGCCAGCAGCTTGTTTGGCGCTAGCGGGGTCCAAGAGACCCAGTACTTC CASSLFGASGVQETQYF
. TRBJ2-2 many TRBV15 TGTGCCACCGCCCTTGGGTTCGGGAACACCGGGGAGCTGTTTTTT CATALGFGNTGELFF
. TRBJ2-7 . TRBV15 TGTGCCACCAGCAGCCTCGGGACTTTGGCCTACGAGCAGTACTTC CATSSLGTLAYEQYF
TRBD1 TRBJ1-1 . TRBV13 TGTGCCAGCAGTCCGCCGGGACAGGGTTACACTGAAGCTTTCTTT CASSPPGQGYTEAFF
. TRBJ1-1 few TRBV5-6 TGTGCCAGCAGTGGGGGGTGGGACACTGAAGCTTTCTTT CASSGGWDTEAFF
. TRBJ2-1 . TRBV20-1 TGCAGTGCTAGACGAGCGGTTAGCTCCTACAATGAGCAGTTCTTC CSARRAVSSYNEQFF
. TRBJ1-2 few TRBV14 TGTGCCAGCAGCCAAGGCCAAGGCTATGGCTACACCTTC CASSQGQGYGYTF
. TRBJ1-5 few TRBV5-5 TGTGCCAGCAGCTTGGCGCCGGTTGGAGGGCAGCCCCAGCATTTT CASSLAPVGGQPQHF
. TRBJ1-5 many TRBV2 TGTGCCAGCGCCTCCTATTATAGCAATCAGCCCCAGCATTTT CASASYYSNQPQHF
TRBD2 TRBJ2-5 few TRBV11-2 TGTGCCAGCAGCTTAGGGACTAGCGTTCAACAAGAGACCCAGTACTTC CASSLGTSVQQETQYF
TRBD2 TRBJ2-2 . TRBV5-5 TGTGCCAGCTCCGGTAGCGGGTTCGGGGAGCTGTTTTTT CASSGSGFGELFF
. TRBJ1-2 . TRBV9 TGTGCCAGCAGCGTATGGGGGGCCGATGGCTACACCTTC CASSVWGADGYTF
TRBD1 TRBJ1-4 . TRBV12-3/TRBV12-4 TGTGCCAGCAGTTTAGCACAGGGGGGCGCAACTAATGATAAACTGTTTTTT CASSLAQGGATNDKLFF
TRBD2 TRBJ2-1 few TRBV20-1 TGCAGTGCTAGAGATGATTGGGACGGGACTAGCGGGGGTAATGAGCAGTTCTTC CSARDDWDGTSGGNEQFF
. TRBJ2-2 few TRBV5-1 TGCGCCAGCAGCTTGGAGAGGACACTATTAGCGAACACCGGGGAGCTGTTTTTT CASSLERTLLANTGELFF
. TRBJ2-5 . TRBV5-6 TGTGCCAGCGGGCCTCGGGTTCGGGAGACCCAGTACTTC CASGPRVRETQYF